One T cell receptor beta chain is described in this entry. TCRdb reprocessed the 5' RACE reads via MiXCR and lists one record per CDR3 protein. The data contain under 200,000 distinct CDR3 sequences, around 10% of them singletons. The entry originates in a study of T-cell memory formation after mild COVID-19. What was sequenced was PBMCs or a T cell subset sorted from them (not recorded which). The receptor was isolated from a man aged 18 to 29 who had mild COVID-19 (a few samples of this study predate the infection). Cell type and time point are not known.

CDR3 sequence (DNA): TGTGCCAGCAGCGCGGGGGGAGGACTCTATGGCTACACCTTC. Translation gives CASSAGGGLYGYTF. The V gene is TRBV7-3, the J gene TRBJ1-2, with a possible D match to TRBD1 (5 bases). CDR1 and CDR2 from the germline V gene are SGHTA and FQGTGA. With 5 bases removed from V and 4 bases from J, the gap between germline ends came to 14 bases. CDR3 size: 14 residues.